The entry that follows covers one TCR beta chain sequence. Antigen specificity is unknown. Profiling relied on immunoSEQ multiplex PCR, and the TCRdb table lists in-frame clones only, not all of them. The sample includes some 130,000 clones, 88% of them seen just once. These data originate in a study of cytomegalovirus exposure and HLA in healthy donors. Looking at the study overall: Later analysis reported that the 95 to 150 validation repertoires shared the platform of the roughly 710 first-cohort repertoires.

Study results and caveats: Associated with cytomegalovirus, according to the listing, were approximately 160 TCR beta chains. The dataset shows that most TCR sequences were rare, while some public TCRs occurred in many donors. In the roughly 120 validation repertoires, a later analysis found that first-cohort TCR clusters tended to co-occur.

The V and J ends lost 3 bases and 8 bases respectively, with 8 bases between them. From germline, CDR1 is GTSNPN and CDR2 SVGIG (reference sequence). CDR3 size: 11 residues. The chain combines TRBV30 with TRBJ2-1; D gene uncertain. Material: PBMCs. The TCR was taken from a young woman in good health and CMV-seropositive. The CDR3 here is CAWSRRDEQFF. CDR3 nucleotides: TGTGCCTGGAGCCGCCGGGATGAGCAGTTCTTC.